The rows below give T cell receptor beta chains drawn from one sample of a study of cytomegalovirus exposure and HLA in healthy donors. Sequencing used immunoSEQ multiplex PCR; TCRdb keeps in-frame clones, though not all of them. The table includes 160,000 or so clones, approximately 86% detected once. The sequencing input was PBMCs. The origin of the receptors is a woman between 18 and 30 years old in good health and CMV-seronegative. Both conserved end residues are part of each CDR3. A D gene is named only where the DNA matches it firmly. Not all rows give a size; the values are once, few, many and, for expanded clones, a class.

D gene	V gene	clone size	J gene	CDR3 protein	CDR3 DNA
TRBD1	TRBV5-1	-	TRBJ1-2	CASSLGGQGGRNGYTF	TGCGCCAGCAGCTTGGGGGGACAGGGCGGGCGGAATGGCTACACCTTC
TRBD1	TRBV4-2	-	TRBJ2-1	CASSQDEGANEQFF	TGTGCCAGCAGCCAAGATGAGGGGGCCAATGAGCAGTTCTTC
-	TRBV28	-	TRBJ2-7	CASSVGGGHGYEQYF	TGTGCCAGCAGCGTAGGGGGAGGGCACGGCTACGAGCAGTACTTC
-	TRBV7-8	-	TRBJ2-5	CASSALGETQYF	TGTGCCAGCAGCGCCCTCGGGGAGACCCAGTACTTC
TRBD1	TRBV5-4	-	TRBJ1-1	CASSAQGAEAFF	TGTGCCAGCAGCGCACAGGGGGCGGAAGCTTTCTTT
-	TRBV2	-	TRBJ2-7	CASSAQQTYEQYF	TGTGCCAGCAGTGCACAGCAGACCTACGAGCAGTACTTC
-	TRBV28	-	TRBJ2-4	CASKVGGLAKNIQYF	TGTGCCAGCAAAGTCGGGGGTCTAGCCAAAAACATTCAGTACTTC
TRBD1	TRBV6-5	-	TRBJ1-2	CASSYSPGQEGFGYTF	TGTGCCAGCAGTTACTCGCCAGGACAGGAGGGATTTGGCTACACCTTC
TRBD2	TRBV19	-	TRBJ2-1	CASSPRTSGSARYNEQFF	TGTGCCAGTAGTCCCCGGACTAGCGGGAGTGCTAGGTACAATGAGCAGTTCTTC
-	TRBV28	-	TRBJ2-7	CASSSTGTYEQYF	TGTGCCAGCAGCTCCACAGGGACCTACGAGCAGTACTTC
-	TRBV7-3	-	TRBJ2-5	CASSSRPQETQYF	TGTGCCAGCAGCTCCCGTCCCCAAGAGACCCAGTACTTC
TRBD1	TRBV27	-	TRBJ2-3	CASRQGRSTDTQYF	TGTGCCAGCCGACAGGGGAGGTCCACAGATACGCAGTATTTT
-	TRBV29-1	once	TRBJ1-5	CSVQERGHQPQHF	TGCAGCGTTCAGGAGAGGGGACACCAGCCCCAGCATTTT
TRBD1	TRBV18	-	TRBJ2-3	CASSSNSGTEATDTQYF	TGTGCCAGCTCATCTAATTCCGGGACAGAGGCAACAGATACGCAGTATTTT
-	TRBV4-2	-	TRBJ2-1	CASSQQNEQFF	TGTGCCAGCAGCCAACAAAATGAGCAGTTCTTC
-	TRBV19	-	TRBJ1-2	CASNRGVSNYGYTF	TGTGCCAGTAATCGGGGGGTTTCTAACTATGGCTACACCTTC
-	TRBV28	once	TRBJ1-2	CASSHPGGVDDYGYTF	TGTGCCAGCAGCCACCCGGGGGGGGTAGACGACTATGGCTACACCTTC
-	TRBV6-1	-	TRBJ1-5	CASSPQGNQPQHF	TGTGCCAGCAGTCCGCAGGGGAATCAGCCCCAGCATTTT
-	TRBV7-3	once	TRBJ1-1	CASSFQGGDTEAFF	TGTGCCAGCAGCTTCCAGGGAGGAGACACTGAAGCTTTCTTT
TRBD1	TRBV4-1	few	TRBJ2-7	CASSQDSRGPYEQYF	TGCGCCAGCAGCCAAGATTCTAGGGGGCCTTACGAGCAGTACTTC
-	TRBV29-1	-	TRBJ1-2	CSATSGDFGIGYTF	TGCAGCGCTACTTCGGGGGACTTTGGCATTGGCTACACCTTC
TRBD1	TRBV30	-	TRBJ1-1	CAWSSGRGTEAFF	TGTGCCTGGAGTAGCGGCAGGGGGACTGAAGCTTTCTTT
TRBD1	TRBV30	-	TRBJ2-7	CAWSGDRAYEQYF	TGTGCCTGGAGTGGGGACAGGGCCTACGAGCAGTACTTC
-	TRBV28	-	TRBJ1-4	CASSVATVEKLFF	TGTGCCAGCAGCGTCGCCACGGTTGAAAAACTGTTTTTT
-	TRBV21-1	once	TRBJ2-3	CASSKALSGGAGDTQYF	TGTGCCAGCAGCAAAGCGCTTAGCGGGGGGGCTGGGGATACGCAGTATTTT
-	TRBV6-6	-	TRBJ1-5	CASTQGNQPQHF	TGTGCCAGCACCCAGGGAAATCAGCCCCAGCATTTT
-	TRBV11-2	-	TRBJ2-2	CASSDQGPTGELFF	TGTGCCAGCAGCGATCAGGGCCCCACCGGGGAGCTGTTTTTT
TRBD2	TRBV9	-	TRBJ2-7	CASSPRTSGTGEQYF	TGTGCCAGCAGCCCTCGGACTAGCGGTACGGGGGAGCAGTACTTC
-	TRBV10-3	once	TRBJ2-1	CAISESGGASSYNEQFF	TGTGCCATCAGTGAGTCGGGTGGGGCCAGCTCCTACAATGAGCAGTTCTTC
-	TRBV27	-	TRBJ1-6	CASSPRGNSPLHF	TGTGCCAGCAGTCCTAGGGGGAATTCACCCCTCCACTTT
-	TRBV27	-	TRBJ2-2	CASSFGTGELFF	TGTGCCAGCAGTTTCGGCACCGGGGAGCTGTTTTTT
TRBD1	TRBV7-2	once	TRBJ1-2	CASSPRQGYGYTF	TGTGCCAGCAGCCCCCGACAGGGCTATGGCTACACCTTC
TRBD2	TRBV7-8	-	TRBJ2-7	CASSLRRETTYEQYF	TGTGCCAGCAGCTTAAGGCGGGAGACAACCTACGAGCAGTACTTC
-	TRBV13	-	TRBJ2-7	CASSQNNVVYEQYF	TGTGCCAGCAGCCAAAACAATGTGGTCTACGAGCAGTACTTC
-	TRBV5-1	-	TRBJ2-3	CASSGGTSSSTDTQYF	TGCGCCAGCAGCGGGGGAACTAGCAGTAGCACAGATACGCAGTATTTT
TRBD2	TRBV15	-	TRBJ2-3	CATSRGPRGLAGGTDTQYF	TGTGCCACCAGCAGAGGACCCCGTGGACTAGCGGGGGGCACAGATACGCAGTATTTT
-	TRBV28	once	TRBJ1-4	CASRIQGNEKLFF	TGTGCCAGTAGGATCCAGGGGAATGAAAAACTGTTTTTT
-	TRBV6-1	few	TRBJ2-7	CASKSTGTVSYEQYF	TGTGCCAGCAAGTCAACCGGGACTGTATCCTACGAGCAGTACTTC
TRBD1	TRBV5-4	-	TRBJ1-1	CASSPDPRGGNTEAFF	TGTGCCAGCAGCCCGGACCCTCGAGGGGGCAACACTGAAGCTTTCTTT
-	TRBV14	-	TRBJ1-5	CASSQQGNQPQHF	TGTGCCAGCAGCCAACAGGGAAATCAGCCCCAGCATTTT
TRBD1	TRBV28	-	TRBJ1-5	CASSSGGQGSQPQHF	TGTGCCAGCAGTTCCGGAGGACAGGGAAGTCAGCCCCAGCATTTT
TRBD2	TRBV28	-	TRBJ2-3	CASSSLAGGPHTQYF	TGTGCCAGCAGTTCACTAGCGGGGGGCCCTCATACGCAGTATTTT
-	TRBV28	-	TRBJ2-7	CASSFGTGWTYEQYF	TGTGCCAGCAGTTTCGGAACAGGGTGGACCTACGAGCAGTACTTC
-	TRBV7-2	-	TRBJ2-7	CASSPTRGAREQYF	TGTGCCAGCAGCCCCACAAGGGGCGCCCGGGAGCAGTACTTC
TRBD2	TRBV7-8	-	TRBJ2-3	CASSSGLAGVSSTDTQYF	TGTGCCAGCAGCTCCGGACTAGCGGGGGTCTCTAGCACAGATACGCAGTATTTT
-	TRBV28	-	TRBJ1-2	CASSPVGRYYGYTF	TGTGCCAGCAGCCCCGTGGGGAGATATTATGGCTACACCTTC
-	TRBV10-3	-	TRBJ1-2	CAISGGDYGYTF	TGTGCCATCAGTGGGGGAGATTATGGCTACACCTTC
-	TRBV7-9	-	TRBJ1-1	CASSLLTGNTEAFF	TGTGCCAGCAGCCTTTTGACAGGGAACACTGAAGCTTTCTTT
TRBD1	TRBV10-3	-	TRBJ1-2	CAISAGQGYGYTF	TGTGCCATCAGTGCGGGACAGGGCTATGGCTACACCTTC
TRBD1	TRBV6-1	few	TRBJ1-5	CASSGGTEGQPQHF	TGTGCCAGCAGTGGCGGGACAGAGGGCCAGCCCCAGCATTTT
-	TRBV7-9	-	TRBJ2-5	CSSSLGRLATVETQYF	TGTTCCAGCAGCTTAGGGAGGTTGGCTACCGTAGAGACCCAGTACTTC
-	TRBV11-2	-	TRBJ1-1	CASSFKSMELNTEAFF	TGTGCCAGCAGCTTCAAATCGATGGAGCTGAACACTGAAGCTTTCTTT
TRBD1	TRBV6-4	few	TRBJ1-2	CASSDDRESNGYTF	TGTGCCAGCAGTGACGACAGGGAGAGTAATGGCTACACCTTC
TRBD1	TRBV27	-	TRBJ1-2	CASSFATGGFYGYTF	TGTGCCAGCAGTTTCGCGACAGGGGGATTCTATGGCTACACCTTC
-	TRBV5-4	-	TRBJ2-1	CASSPRGGGLAYNEQFF	TGTGCCAGCAGCCCCCGAGGGGGGGGACTGGCTTACAATGAGCAGTTCTTC